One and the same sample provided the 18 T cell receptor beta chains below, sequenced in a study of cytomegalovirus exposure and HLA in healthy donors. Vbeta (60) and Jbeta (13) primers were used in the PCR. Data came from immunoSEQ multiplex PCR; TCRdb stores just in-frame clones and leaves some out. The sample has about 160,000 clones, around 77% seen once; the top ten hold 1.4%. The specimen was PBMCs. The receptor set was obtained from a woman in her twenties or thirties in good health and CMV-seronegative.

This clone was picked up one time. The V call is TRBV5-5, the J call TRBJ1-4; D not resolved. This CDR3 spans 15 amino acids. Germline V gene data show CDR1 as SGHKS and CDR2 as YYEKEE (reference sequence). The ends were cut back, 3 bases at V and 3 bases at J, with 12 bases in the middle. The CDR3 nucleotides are TGTGCCAGCAGCTGGCCGGGAGCGTCTAATGAAAAACTGTTTTTT. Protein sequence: CASSWPGASNEKLFF.

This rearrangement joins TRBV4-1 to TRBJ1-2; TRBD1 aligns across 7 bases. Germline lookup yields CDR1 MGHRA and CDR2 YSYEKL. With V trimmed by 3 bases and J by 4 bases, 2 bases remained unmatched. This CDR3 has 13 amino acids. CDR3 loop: CASSQGTVYGYTF. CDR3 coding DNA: TGCGCCAGCAGCCAGGGGACAGTCTATGGCTACACCTTC.

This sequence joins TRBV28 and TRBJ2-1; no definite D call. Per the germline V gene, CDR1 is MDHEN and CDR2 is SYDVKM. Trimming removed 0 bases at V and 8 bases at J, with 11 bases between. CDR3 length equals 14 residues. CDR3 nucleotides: TGTGCCAGCAGTTTATGGGGCAGCCGATATGAGCAGTTCTTC. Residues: CASSLWGSRYEQFF.

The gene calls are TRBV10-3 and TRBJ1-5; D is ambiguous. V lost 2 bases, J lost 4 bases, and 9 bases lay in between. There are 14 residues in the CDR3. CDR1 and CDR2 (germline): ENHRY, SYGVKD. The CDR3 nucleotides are TGTGCCATCAGTGAGGACCTGCGGAATCAGCCCCAGCATTTT. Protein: CAISEDLRNQPQHF.

The CDR3 region has the DNA TGTGCCAGCAGCGTAGAGCAGGGCTACACCGGGGAGCTGTTTTTT. Translated: CASSVEQGYTGELFF. The V call is TRBV9, the J call TRBJ2-2, with a possible D match to TRBD1 (5 bases). The CDR3 covers 15 residues. Deletions cut 0 bases from V and 3 bases from J, with 9 bases between. CDR1 and CDR2 from the germline V gene are SGDLS and YYNGEE.

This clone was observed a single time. CDR3 loop: CASKRGASYEQYF. The DNA of the CDR3 is TGTGCCAGTAAGCGGGGGGCCTCCTACGAGCAGTACTTC. The chain recombines TRBV7-6 with TRBJ2-5, with 9 bases fitting TRBD2. The J call may be wrong; the DNA end is better matched by TRBJ2-7. This CDR3 comprises 13 residues. CDR1 is SGHVS, CDR2 FNYEAQ, per germline.

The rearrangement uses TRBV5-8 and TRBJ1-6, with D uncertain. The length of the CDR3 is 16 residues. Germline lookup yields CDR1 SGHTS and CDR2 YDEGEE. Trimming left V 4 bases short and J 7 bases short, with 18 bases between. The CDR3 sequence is CASSPGERGWNSPLHF. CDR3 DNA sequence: TGTGCCAGCAGCCCCGGAGAGCGAGGGTGGAATTCACCCCTCCACTTT.

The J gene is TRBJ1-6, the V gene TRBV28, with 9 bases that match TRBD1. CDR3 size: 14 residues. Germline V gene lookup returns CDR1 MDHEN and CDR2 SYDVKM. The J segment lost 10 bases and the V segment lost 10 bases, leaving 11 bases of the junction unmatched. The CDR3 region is CATLGGTGSSPLHF. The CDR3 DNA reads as TGTGCCACCCTGGGGGGGACAGGGAGCTCACCCCTCCACTTT.

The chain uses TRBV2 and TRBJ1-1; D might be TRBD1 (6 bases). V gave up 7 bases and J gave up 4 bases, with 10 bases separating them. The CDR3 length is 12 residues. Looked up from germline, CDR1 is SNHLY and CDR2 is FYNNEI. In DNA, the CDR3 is TGTGCCAGCATACGGGACACCACTGAAGCTTTCTTT. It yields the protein CASIRDTTEAFF.

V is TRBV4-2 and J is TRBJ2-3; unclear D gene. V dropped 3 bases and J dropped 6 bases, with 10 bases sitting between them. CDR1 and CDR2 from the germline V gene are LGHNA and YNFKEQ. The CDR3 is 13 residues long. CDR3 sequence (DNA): TGTGCCAGCAGCCACCCTAACGGGGATACGCAGTATTTT. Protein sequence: CASSHPNGDTQYF.

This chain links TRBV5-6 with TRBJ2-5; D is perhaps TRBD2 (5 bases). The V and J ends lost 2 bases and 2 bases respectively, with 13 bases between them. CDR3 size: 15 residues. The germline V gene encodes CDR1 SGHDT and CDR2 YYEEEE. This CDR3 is CASSFRTVVQETQYF. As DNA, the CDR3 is TGTGCCAGCAGCTTCCGGACTGTAGTACAAGAGACCCAGTACTTC.

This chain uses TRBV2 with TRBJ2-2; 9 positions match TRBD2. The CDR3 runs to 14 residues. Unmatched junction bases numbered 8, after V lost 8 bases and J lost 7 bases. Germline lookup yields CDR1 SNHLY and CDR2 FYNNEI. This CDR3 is CASSGLAIGGELFF. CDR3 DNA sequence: TGTGCCAGCTCGGGACTAGCTATTGGCGGGGAGCTGTTTTTT. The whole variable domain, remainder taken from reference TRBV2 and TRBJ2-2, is EPEVTQTPSHQVTQMGQEVILRCVPISNHLYFYWYRQILGQKVEFLVSFYNNEISEKSEIFDDQFSVERPDGSNFTLKIRSTKLEDSAMYFCASSGLAIGGELFFGEGSRLTVL.

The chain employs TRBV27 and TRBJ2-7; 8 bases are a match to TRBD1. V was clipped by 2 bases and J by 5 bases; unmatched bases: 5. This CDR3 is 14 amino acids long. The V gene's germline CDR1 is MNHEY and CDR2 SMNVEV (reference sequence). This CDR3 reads CASSLTKTGDEQYF. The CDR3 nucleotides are TGTGCCAGCAGTTTAACCAAGACAGGGGACGAGCAGTACTTC.

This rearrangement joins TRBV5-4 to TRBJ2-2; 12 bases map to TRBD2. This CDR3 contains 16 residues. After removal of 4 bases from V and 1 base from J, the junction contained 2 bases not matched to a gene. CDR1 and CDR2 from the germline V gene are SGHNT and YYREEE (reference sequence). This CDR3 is CASSPLAGGNTGELFF. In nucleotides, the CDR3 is TGTGCCAGCAGCCCACTAGCGGGAGGGAACACCGGGGAGCTGTTTTTT.

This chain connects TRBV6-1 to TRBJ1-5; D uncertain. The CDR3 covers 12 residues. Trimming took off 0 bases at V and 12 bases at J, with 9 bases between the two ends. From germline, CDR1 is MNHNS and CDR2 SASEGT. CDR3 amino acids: CASSEAVRCQHF. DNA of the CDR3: TGTGCCAGCAGTGAAGCGGTCCGGTGCCAGCATTTT.

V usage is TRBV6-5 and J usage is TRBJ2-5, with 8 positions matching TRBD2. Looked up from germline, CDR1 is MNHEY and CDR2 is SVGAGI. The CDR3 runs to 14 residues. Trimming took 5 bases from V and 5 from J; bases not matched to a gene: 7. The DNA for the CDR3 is TGTGCCAGCAGTCCCCGGGGGGGGACGGAGACCCAGTACTTC. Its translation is CASSPRGGTETQYF.

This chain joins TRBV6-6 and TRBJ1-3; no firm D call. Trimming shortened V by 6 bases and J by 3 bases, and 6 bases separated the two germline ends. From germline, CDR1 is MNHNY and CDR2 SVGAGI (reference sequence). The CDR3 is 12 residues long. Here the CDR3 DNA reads TGTGCCAGCAGCCTCTTTGGAAACACCATATATTTT. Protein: CASSLFGNTIYF.

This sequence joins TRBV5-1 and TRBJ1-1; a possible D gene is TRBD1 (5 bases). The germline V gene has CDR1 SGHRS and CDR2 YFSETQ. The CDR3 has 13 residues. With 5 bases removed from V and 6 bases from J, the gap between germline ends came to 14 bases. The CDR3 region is CASSLDRESEAFF. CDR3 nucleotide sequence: TGCGCCAGCAGTTTAGACAGAGAATCTGAAGCTTTCTTT.